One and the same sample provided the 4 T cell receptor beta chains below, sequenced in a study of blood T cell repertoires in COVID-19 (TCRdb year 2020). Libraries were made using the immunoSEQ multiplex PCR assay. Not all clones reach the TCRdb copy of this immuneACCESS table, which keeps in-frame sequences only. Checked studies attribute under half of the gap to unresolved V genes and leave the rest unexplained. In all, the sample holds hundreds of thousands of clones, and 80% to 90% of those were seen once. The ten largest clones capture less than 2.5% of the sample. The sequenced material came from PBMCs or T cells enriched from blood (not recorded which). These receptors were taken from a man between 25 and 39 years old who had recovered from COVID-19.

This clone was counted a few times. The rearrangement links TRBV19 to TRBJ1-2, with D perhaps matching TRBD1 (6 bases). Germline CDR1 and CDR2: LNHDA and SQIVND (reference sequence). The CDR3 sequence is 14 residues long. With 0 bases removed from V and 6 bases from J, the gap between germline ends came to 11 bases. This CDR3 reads CASSIDLRGDGYTF. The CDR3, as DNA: TGTGCCAGTAGTATAGATCTCAGGGGCGATGGCTACACCTTC.

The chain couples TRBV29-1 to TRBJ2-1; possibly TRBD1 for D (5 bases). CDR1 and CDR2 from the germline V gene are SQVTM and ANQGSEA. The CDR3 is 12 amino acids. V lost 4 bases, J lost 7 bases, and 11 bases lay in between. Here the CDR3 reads CSVVQGRNEQFF. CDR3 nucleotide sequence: TGCAGCGTTGTTCAGGGTAGAAATGAGCAGTTCTTC.

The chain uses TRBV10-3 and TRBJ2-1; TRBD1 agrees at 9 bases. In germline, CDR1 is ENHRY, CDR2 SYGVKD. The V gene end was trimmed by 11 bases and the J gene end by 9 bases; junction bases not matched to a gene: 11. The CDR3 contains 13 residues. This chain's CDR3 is CASQRGQGTEQFF. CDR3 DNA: TGTGCCTCTCAAAGGGGACAGGGTACTGAGCAGTTCTTC.

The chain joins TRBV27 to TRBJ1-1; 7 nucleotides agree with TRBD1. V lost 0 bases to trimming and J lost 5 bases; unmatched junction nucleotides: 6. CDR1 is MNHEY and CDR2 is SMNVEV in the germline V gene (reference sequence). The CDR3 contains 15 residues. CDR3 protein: CASSLSPGGRTEAFF. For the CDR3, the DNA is TGTGCCAGCAGTTTATCGCCAGGGGGTCGGACTGAAGCTTTCTTT.